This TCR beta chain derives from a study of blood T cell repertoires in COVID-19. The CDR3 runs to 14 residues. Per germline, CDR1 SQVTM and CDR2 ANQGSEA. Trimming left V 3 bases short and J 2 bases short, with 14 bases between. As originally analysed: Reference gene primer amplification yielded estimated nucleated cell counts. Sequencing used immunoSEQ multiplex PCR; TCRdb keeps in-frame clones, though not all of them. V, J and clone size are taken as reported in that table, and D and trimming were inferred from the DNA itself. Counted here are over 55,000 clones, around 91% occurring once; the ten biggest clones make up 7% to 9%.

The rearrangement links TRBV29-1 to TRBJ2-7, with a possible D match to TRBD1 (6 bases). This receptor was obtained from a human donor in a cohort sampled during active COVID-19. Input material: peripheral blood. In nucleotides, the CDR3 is TGCAGCGTTGACCGACCGGGACAACCCTACGAGCAGTACTTC. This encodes CSVDRPGQPYEQYF.